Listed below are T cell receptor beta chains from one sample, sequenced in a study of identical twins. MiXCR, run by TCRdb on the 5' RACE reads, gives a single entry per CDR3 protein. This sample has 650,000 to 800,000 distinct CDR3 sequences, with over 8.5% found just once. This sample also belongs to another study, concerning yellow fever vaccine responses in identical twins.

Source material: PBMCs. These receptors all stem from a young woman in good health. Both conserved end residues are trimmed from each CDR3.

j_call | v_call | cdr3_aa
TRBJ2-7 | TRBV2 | TSSFSSRGLGGTTYEQY
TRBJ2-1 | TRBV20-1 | SVSRNLYNEQF
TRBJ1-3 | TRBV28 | ASSLSTGQGVTIY
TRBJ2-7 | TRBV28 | ASRPRTSGVEQY
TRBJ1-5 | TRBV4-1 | ASSGVDRANQPQH
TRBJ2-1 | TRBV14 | ASSPRAKGSEQF
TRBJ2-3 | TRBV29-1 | SVSSGLGTDTQY
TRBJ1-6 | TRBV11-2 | ASSSSTASSYNSPLH
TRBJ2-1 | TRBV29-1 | SVGKTSGGPLNEQF
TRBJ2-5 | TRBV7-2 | ASSPIHGATQY
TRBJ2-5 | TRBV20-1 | SASPGTTEETQY
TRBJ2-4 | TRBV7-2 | ASSEMGLAKNIQY
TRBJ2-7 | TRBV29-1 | SVVSVRGRSSYEQY
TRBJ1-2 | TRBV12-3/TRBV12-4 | ASSFFVTDYGYT
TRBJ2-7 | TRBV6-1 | ASSPNSGGREQY
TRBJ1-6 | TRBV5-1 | ASSFTAGISPLH
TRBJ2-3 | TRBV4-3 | ASSQGDPRGPTDTQY
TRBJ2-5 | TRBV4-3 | ASSQYIEETQY
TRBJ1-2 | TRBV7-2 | ASSSSTANYGYT
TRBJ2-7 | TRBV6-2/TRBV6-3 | ASSHPGLAGGPIAEQY
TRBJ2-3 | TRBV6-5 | ASKLMGQSTDTQY